This T cell receptor beta chain derives from a study of blood T cell repertoires in COVID-19. As for the study in general: Some COVID-19 samples were acute and others convalescent; all came from the United States, Italy and Spain. PBMCs, B-cell-depleted T cells, or T cells were the source of the cDNA or gDNA that made up the material.

Germline V lookup: CDR1 SGHAT, CDR2 FQNNGV. The V segment lost 6 bases and the J segment 1 base; nucleotides outside the gene matches: 6. This CDR3 is built from 17 residues. The method was immunoSEQ multiplex PCR; TCRdb's version includes in-frame clones alone and lacks a portion of them. The sample holds roughly 150,000 clones, roughly 85% seen once. This receptor was identified in a woman older than 75 with active or convalescent COVID-19. The chain couples TRBV11-2 to TRBJ2-7; 16 bases are a match to TRBD2. Sequencing was carried out using peripheral blood. CDR3: CASRFGTSGRASYEQYF. CDR3 coding DNA: TGTGCCAGCAGATTCGGGACTAGCGGGAGGGCATCCTACGAGCAGTACTTC. Drawing the rest from reference TRBV11-2 and TRBJ2-7, the complete variable domain is EAGVAQSPRYKIIEKRQSVAFWCNPISGHATLYWYQQILGQGPKLLIQFQNNGVVDDSQLPKDRFSAERLKGVDSTLKIQPAKLEDSAVYLCASRFGTSGRASYEQYFGPGTRLTVT.